This T cell receptor beta chain was retrieved from a study of regulatory T cells in long-lasting Graves disease. Study summary: Antithyroid drugs had been taken by newly diagnosed Graves' patients for under 3 months.

Time point defined: newly diagnosed GD, antithyroid drugs for less than 3 months. RNA extracted from PBMCs served as the sequencing template. CDR1 is SNHLY and CDR2 is FYNNEI in the germline V gene. J gave up 0 bases and V 8 bases, and 4 bases lay outside the gene matches. CDR3 length equals 14 residues. In regard to this clonotype: Its antigen is as yet unknown.

General study points: Under persistent disease, TRBV28, TRBJ1-2 and TRBJ2-5 were used preferentially.

Construction of the TCR beta libraries employed iRepertoire HTBI primers in conjunction with Arm-PCR of CDR3 regions. TCRdb reprocessed the multiplex PCR reads via MiXCR and lists one record per CDR3 protein. The data contain about 420,000 distinct CDR3 sequences, roughly 17% of them singletons. This sample also appeared in a second study, on T cells in Graves' hyperthyroidism and ophthalmopathy. From that study: Participants, patients aged 18 to 65, had newly diagnosed hyperthyroidism with a duration under 2 months. HTBI primers drove first-round RT-PCR of the TCR CDR3.

The sequence came from a woman aged 18 to 35 with Graves disease. This sequence joins TRBV2 and TRBJ2-1, with 7 nucleotides matching TRBD2. Sequencing was performed on peripheral blood mononuclear cells (PBMCs), taken at new diagnosis, from a patient treated with antithyroid drugs. The CDR3 coding sequence is TGTGCCAGCCTCCTAGCGGTCTCCTACAATGAGCAGTTCTTC. It codes for CASLLAVSYNEQFF. The full variable domain, rest sourced from reference TRBV2 and TRBJ2-1, is EPEVTQTPSHQVTQMGQEVILRCVPISNHLYFYWYRQILGQKVEFLVSFYNNEISEKSEIFDDQFSVERPDGSNFTLKIRSTKLEDSAMYFCASLLAVSYNEQFFGPGTRLTVL.